Following are 2 T cell receptor beta chains from one sample sequenced in a study of T cells in Graves' hyperthyroidism and ophthalmopathy. RNA transcripts gave rise to amplified TCR beta CDR3 regions. Using the HTBI primer set, a first-round RT-PCR was run on the TCR CDR3. TCRdb re-called the multiplex PCR reads through MiXCR, storing one row per CDR3 protein. This sample yields 250,000 to 350,000 distinct CDR3 sequences, of which approximately 23% are seen a single time; around 60% belongs to the top ten. The sequenced sample was blood. These receptor sequences come from a man between 25 and 39 years old with Graves' ophthalmopathy.

V is TRBV4-2 and J is TRBJ2-1; 12 bases are shared with TRBD2. J gave up 2 bases and V 0 bases, and 5 bases lay outside the gene matches. This CDR3 contains 18 residues. Germline lookup yields CDR1 LGHNA and CDR2 YNFKEQ. Here the CDR3 reads CASSQEPGLAGAYNEQFF. CDR3 nucleotides: TGTGCCAGCAGCCAAGAGCCGGGACTAGCGGGTGCCTACAATGAGCAGTTCTTC.

This clonotype has more than one count but fewer than ten. The CDR3 here is CASSDATGLHTEAFF. CDR3 DNA sequence: TGTGCCAGCAGCGACGCGACAGGGCTCCACACTGAAGCTTTCTTT. The rearrangement uses TRBV12-3 or TRBV12-4 and TRBJ1-1; 7 nucleotides match TRBD1. The CDR3 loop spans 15 amino acids. Unmatched junction bases numbered 10, after V lost 6 bases and J lost 3 bases.